The source of this T cell receptor beta chain is a study of identical twins. Using its own MiXCR run on the 5' RACE reads, TCRdb lists one record per CDR3 protein. Among around 450,000 distinct CDR3 sequences listed, 13% to 15% were seen once. Germline loops: CDR1 DFQATT, CDR2 SNEGSKA (reference sequence). This CDR3 comprises 16 residues. After removal of 0 bases from V and 1 base from J, the junction contained 4 bases not matched to a gene. This same sample was also part of a study on yellow fever vaccine responses in identical twins.

What was sequenced was CD4+ T cells sorted from blood. This receptor was taken from a young woman in good health. The rearrangement uses TRBV20-1 and TRBJ2-1, with 9 bases aligning to TRBD2. The CDR3 loop is CSARDWREGSYNEQFF. The CDR3, as DNA: TGCAGTGCTAGAGATTGGCGGGAGGGGTCCTACAATGAGCAGTTCTTC.